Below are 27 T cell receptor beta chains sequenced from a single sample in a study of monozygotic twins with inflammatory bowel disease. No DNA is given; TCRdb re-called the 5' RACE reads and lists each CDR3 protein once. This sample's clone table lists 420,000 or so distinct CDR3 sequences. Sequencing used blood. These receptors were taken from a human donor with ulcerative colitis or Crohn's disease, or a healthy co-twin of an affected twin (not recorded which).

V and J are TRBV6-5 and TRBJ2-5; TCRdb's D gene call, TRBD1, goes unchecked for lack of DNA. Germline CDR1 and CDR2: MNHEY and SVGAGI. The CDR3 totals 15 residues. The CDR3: CASSLLAAPGETQYF.

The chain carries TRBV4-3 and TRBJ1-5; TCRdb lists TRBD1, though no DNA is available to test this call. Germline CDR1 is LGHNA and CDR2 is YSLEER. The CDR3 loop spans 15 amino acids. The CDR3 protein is CASSQARGDNQPQHF.

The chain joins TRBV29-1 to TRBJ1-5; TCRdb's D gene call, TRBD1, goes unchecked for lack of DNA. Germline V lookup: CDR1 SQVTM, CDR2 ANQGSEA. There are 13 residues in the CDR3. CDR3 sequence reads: CSVEETVGQPQHF. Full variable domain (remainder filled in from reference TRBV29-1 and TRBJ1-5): SAVISQKPSRDICQRGTSLTIQCQVDSQVTMMFWYRQQPGQSLTLIATANQGSEATYESGFVIDKFPISRPNLTFSTLTVSNMSPEDSSIYLCSVEETVGQPQHFGDGTRLSIL.

The CDR3 reads CASSPAASGNTIYF. This chain joins TRBV2 and TRBJ1-3; the TRBD1 assignment by TCRdb is unverifiable without DNA. This CDR3 region has 14 residues. Germline CDR1 and CDR2: SNHLY and FYNNEI.

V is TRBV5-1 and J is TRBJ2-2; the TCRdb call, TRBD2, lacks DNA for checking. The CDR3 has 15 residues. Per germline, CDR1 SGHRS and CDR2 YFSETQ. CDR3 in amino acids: CASSLGGNANGELFF.

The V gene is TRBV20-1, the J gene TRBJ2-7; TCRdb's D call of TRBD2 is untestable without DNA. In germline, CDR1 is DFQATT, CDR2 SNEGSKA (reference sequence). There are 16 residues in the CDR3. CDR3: CSARVLAGGPWGEQYF.

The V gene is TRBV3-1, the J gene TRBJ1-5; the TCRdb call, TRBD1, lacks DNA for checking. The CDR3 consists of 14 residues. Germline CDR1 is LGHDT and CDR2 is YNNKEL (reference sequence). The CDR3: CASSQAGFNQPQHF.

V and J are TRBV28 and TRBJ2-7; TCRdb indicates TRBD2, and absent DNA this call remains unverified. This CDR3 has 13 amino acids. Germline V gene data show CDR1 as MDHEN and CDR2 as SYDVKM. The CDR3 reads CASSLRVPNEQYF.

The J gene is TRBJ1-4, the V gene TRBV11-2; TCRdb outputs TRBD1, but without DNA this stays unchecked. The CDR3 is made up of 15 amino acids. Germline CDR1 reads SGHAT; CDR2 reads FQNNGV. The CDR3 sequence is CASSWGQGRDEKLFF. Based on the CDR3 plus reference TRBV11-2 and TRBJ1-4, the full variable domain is EAGVAQSPRYKIIEKRQSVAFWCNPISGHATLYWYQQILGQGPKLLIQFQNNGVVDDSQLPKDRFSAERLKGVDSTLKIQPAKLEDSAVYLCASSWGQGRDEKLFFGSGTQLSVL.

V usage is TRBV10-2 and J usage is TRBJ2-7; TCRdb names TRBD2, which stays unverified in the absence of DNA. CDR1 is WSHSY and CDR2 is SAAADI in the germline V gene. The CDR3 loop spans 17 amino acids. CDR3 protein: CASSETLAGGFSYEQYF.

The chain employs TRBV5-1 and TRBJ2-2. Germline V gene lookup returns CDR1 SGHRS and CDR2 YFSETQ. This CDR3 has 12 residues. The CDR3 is CASNENTGELFF.

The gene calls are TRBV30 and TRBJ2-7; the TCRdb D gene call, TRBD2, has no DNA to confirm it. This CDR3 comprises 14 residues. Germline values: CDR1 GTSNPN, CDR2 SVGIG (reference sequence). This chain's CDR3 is CAWTLGGDSYEQYF. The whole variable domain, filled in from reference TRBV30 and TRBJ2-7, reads SQTIHQWPATLVQPVGSPLSLECTVEGTSNPNLYWYRQAAGRGLQLLFYSVGIGQISSEVPQNLSASRPQDRQFILSSKKLLLSDSGFYLCAWTLGGDSYEQYFGPGTRLTVT.

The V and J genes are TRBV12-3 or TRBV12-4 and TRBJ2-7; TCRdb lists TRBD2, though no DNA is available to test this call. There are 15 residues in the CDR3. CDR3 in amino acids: CASSLSSGSSYEQYF.

Here the CDR3 reads CAGSSSRSAWRETQYF. The chain links TRBV27 to TRBJ2-5. The CDR3 is 16 residues long. Germline values: CDR1 MNHEY, CDR2 SMNVEV (reference sequence).

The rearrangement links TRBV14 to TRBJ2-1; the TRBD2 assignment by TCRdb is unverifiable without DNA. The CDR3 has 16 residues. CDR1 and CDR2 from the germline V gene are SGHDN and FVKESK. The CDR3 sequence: CASSQDLAGTGTEQFF. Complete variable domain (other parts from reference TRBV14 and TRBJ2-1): EAGVTQFPSHSVIEKGQTVTLRCDPISGHDNLYWYRRVMGKEIKFLLHFVKESKQDESGMPNNRFLAERTGGTYSTLKVQPAELEDSGVYFCASSQDLAGTGTEQFFGPGTRLTVL.

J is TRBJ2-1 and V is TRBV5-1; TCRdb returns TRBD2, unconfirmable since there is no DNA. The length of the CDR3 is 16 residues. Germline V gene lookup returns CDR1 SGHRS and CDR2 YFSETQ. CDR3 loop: CASSWIAGGLSNEQFF.

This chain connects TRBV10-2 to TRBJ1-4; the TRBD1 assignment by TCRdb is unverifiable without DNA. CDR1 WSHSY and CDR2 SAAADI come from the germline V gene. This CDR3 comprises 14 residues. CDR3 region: CASNGGATNEKLFF.

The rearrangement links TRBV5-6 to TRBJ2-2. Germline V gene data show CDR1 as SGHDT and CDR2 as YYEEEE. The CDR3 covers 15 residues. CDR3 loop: CASSSFTSDTGELFF.

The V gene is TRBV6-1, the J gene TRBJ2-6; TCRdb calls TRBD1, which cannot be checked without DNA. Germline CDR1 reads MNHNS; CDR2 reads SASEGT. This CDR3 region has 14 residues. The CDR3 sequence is CASSFAPGANVLTF.

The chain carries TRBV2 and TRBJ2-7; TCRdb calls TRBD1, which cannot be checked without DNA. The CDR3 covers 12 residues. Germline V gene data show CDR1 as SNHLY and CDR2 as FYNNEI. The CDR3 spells CASRTPPYEQYF.

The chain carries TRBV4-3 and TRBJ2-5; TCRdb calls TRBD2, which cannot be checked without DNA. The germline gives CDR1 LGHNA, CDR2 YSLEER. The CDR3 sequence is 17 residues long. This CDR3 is CASSLRFSGRSAETQYF.

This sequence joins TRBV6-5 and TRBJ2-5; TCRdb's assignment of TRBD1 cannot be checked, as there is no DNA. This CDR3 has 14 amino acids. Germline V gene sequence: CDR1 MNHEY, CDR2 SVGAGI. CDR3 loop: CASSYSGAVETQYF.

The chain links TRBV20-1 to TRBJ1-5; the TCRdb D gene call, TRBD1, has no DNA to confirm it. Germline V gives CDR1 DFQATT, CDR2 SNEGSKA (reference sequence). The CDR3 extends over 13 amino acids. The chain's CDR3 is CSVPSPGNQPQHF.

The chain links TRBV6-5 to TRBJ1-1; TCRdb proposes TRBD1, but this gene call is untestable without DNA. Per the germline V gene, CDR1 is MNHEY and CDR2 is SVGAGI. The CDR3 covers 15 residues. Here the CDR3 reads CASSYHRGGGTEAFF.

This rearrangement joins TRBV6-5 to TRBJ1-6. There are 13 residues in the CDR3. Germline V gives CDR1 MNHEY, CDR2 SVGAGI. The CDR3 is CASSYVGRGSLHF.

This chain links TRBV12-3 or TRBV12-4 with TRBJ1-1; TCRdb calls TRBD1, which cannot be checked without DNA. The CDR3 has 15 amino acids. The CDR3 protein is CASSSGTGGWTEAFF.

Here the CDR3 reads CSARDSEREGLDEQFF. The chain uses TRBV20-1 and TRBJ2-1. The CDR3 runs 16 residues. CDR1 is DFQATT, CDR2 SNEGSKA, per germline (reference sequence).